The 27 T cell receptor beta chains below all came from one sample that was sequenced in a study of T cells in Graves' hyperthyroidism and ophthalmopathy (dated by TCRdb to between 2018 and 2020). The method was multiplex PCR. The instrument was an Illumina HiSeq 2000. The TCR beta CDR3 regions were amplified from the RNA transcripts. For the first round of RT-PCR on the TCR CDR3, the HTBI primer set was used together with the Qiagen OneStep RT-PCR kit. In TCRdb, the public reads were trimmed at Q25 with fastp and aligned with MiXCR, with productive beta chains retained. Identical CDR3 protein sequences are pooled into one entry, listed with their most common genes and DNA. For this sample the table gives roughly 240,000 distinct CDR3 sequences, of which about 17% were detected only once. The ten most abundant clones make up around 28% of the sample. Sequenced material: blood. The receptor set was obtained from a woman in her late teens or twenties with Graves' ophthalmopathy.

This clonotype came up many times. The gene calls are TRBV29-1 and TRBJ1-2; perhaps TRBD1 as D (5 bases). The CDR3 is 15 amino acids. Trimming removed 7 bases at V and 0 bases at J, with 18 bases between. The germline gives CDR1 SQVTM, CDR2 ANQGSEA. The CDR3 sequence is CSAGEWDAANYGYTF. The CDR3 coding sequence is TGCAGCGCCGGGGAGTGGGACGCCGCTAACTATGGCTACACCTTC.

This clonotype was seen repeatedly, ten times or more. J is TRBJ1-5 and V is TRBV6-2 or TRBV6-3, with no clear D. Trimming removed 7 bases at V and 0 bases at J, with 13 bases between. This CDR3 comprises 15 residues. CDR1 is MNHEY, CDR2 SVGEGT, per germline. The DNA for the CDR3 is TGTGCCAGCATCTCGGGTTTTAATAGCAATCAGCCCCAGCATTTT. Translating it yields CASISGFNSNQPQHF.

The sample holds many counts of this clonotype. As DNA, the CDR3 is TGTGCCAGCAGTACCCGACGGGACACTGAAGCTTTCTTT. Amino acid sequence: CASSTRRDTEAFF. The V gene is TRBV12-3 or TRBV12-4, the J gene TRBJ1-1; D gene ambiguous. Trimming left V 5 bases short and J 3 bases short, with 10 bases between. There are 13 residues in the CDR3.

This chain links TRBV6-1 with TRBJ1-5; TRBD1 matches 9 bases. Germline assignment: CDR1 MNHNS and CDR2 SASEGT. This CDR3 comprises 15 residues. V lost 6 bases to trimming and J lost 4 bases; unmatched junction nucleotides: 7. The DNA of the CDR3 is TGTGCCAGCAGCCAAGGGACAGGGACTAATCAGCCCCAGCATTTT. Amino acids: CASSQGTGTNQPQHF.

This clonotype was observed many times. CDR3 loop: CASSLRTEPNYGYTF. The CDR3 region has the DNA TGTGCCAGCAGCTTAAGGACGGAACCTAACTATGGCTACACCTTC. The chain carries TRBV7-9 and TRBJ1-2, with D hard to call. Between the trimmed V and J ends, which lost 2 bases and 0 bases, there was a span of 10 bases. This CDR3 region has 15 residues. Germline CDR1 reads SEHNR; CDR2 reads FQNEAQ (reference sequence).

This clonotype was counted at least ten times. This rearrangement joins TRBV10-1 to TRBJ1-1, with D perhaps matching TRBD1 (5 bases). V was clipped by 4 bases and J by 5 bases, with 11 bases between them. The CDR3 totals 13 residues. Germline V gene lookup returns CDR1 WNHNN and CDR2 SYGVQD (reference sequence). Written as DNA, the CDR3 is TGCGCCAGCAGTGGTAACAGGTTGACTGAAGCTTTCTTT. Amino acid sequence: CASSGNRLTEAFF.

This clonotype was counted at least ten times. J is TRBJ1-2 and V is TRBV20-1; D unresolved. CDR1 DFQATT and CDR2 SNEGSKA come from the germline V gene (reference sequence). Trimming shortened V by 1 base and J by 3 bases, and 12 bases separated the two germline ends. The CDR3 extends over 14 amino acids. CDR3 sequence: CSARVLAVDYGYTF. The DNA of the CDR3 is TGCAGTGCTAGAGTGTTAGCGGTCGACTATGGCTACACCTTC.

To note about this clonotype: A much bigger clone sits one base away, suggesting this may be a read error. The chain uses TRBV10-3 and TRBJ1-2; the match to TRBD1 covers 7 bases. The CDR3 contains 13 residues. J gave up 4 bases and V 7 bases, and 6 bases lay outside the gene matches. Germline values: CDR1 ENHRY, CDR2 SYGVKD. CDR3 sequence: CAITGQEFYGYTF. The CDR3 coding sequence is TGTGCCATCACCGGACAGGAGTTCTATGGCTACACCTTC.

This clonotype has a count of ten or more. V gene TRBV19 combines with J gene TRBJ1-2, with a tentative D call TRBD1 (5 bases). From germline, CDR1 is LNHDA and CDR2 SQIVND (reference sequence). The CDR3 covers 14 residues. Trimming removed 2 bases from V and 7 bases from J, with 14 bases in between. The CDR3 region is CASSISGESSGYTF. The CDR3 DNA follows: TGTGCCAGTAGTATATCGGGGGAATCCAGTGGCTACACCTTC.

The gene calls are TRBV18 and TRBJ1-3; maybe TRBD1 (6 bases). This CDR3 spans 16 amino acids. Trimming cost V 0 bases and J 0 bases, with 9 bases left between them. Germline CDR1 is KGHSH and CDR2 is LQKENI. CDR3 amino acids: CASSPPQGRSGNTIYF. The CDR3 region has the DNA TGTGCCAGCTCACCACCACAGGGCCGCTCTGGAAACACCATATATTTT. Looking up the rest from reference TRBV18 and TRBJ1-3 gives the full variable domain: NAGVMQNPRHLVRRRGQEARLRCSPMKGHSHVYWYRQLPEEGLKFMVYLQKENIIDESGMPKERFSAEFPKEGPSILRIQQVVRGDSAAYFCASSPPQGRSGNTIYFGEGSWLTVV.

This clonotype was picked up many times. The chain combines TRBV15 with TRBJ2-5, with a tentative D call TRBD1 (6 bases). This CDR3 contains 13 residues. Germline V CDR1 and CDR2: LNHNV, YYDKDF (reference sequence). With 11 bases removed from V and 1 base from J, the gap between germline ends came to 14 bases. The CDR3 reads CAGSRTVQETQYF. The CDR3 DNA is TGTGCCGGATCTCGGACAGTCCAAGAGACCCAGTACTTC.

There are many counts of this clonotype. The J gene is TRBJ2-5, the V gene TRBV28, with D tentatively TRBD2 (7 bases). V was trimmed by 2 bases and J by 5 bases, leaving 12 bases between them. The germline gives CDR1 MDHEN, CDR2 SYDVKM. The CDR3 runs to 14 residues. CDR3 coding DNA: TGTGCCAGCAGTTTAGGGGGGGCCGGGGAGACCCAGTACTTC. Its protein product is CASSLGGAGETQYF. Full variable domain (outside the CDR3, taken from reference TRBV28 and TRBJ2-5): DVKVTQSSRYLVKRTGEKVFLECVQDMDHENMFWYRQDPGLGLRLIYFSYDVKMKEKGDIPEGYSVSREKKERFSLILESASTNQTSMYLCASSLGGAGETQYFGPGTRLLVL.

There are many counts of this clonotype. The V and J genes are TRBV7-2 and TRBJ1-3, with D unclear. The CDR3 has 15 residues. Trimming left V 1 base short and J 0 bases short, with 7 bases between. Germline V gene data show CDR1 as SGHTA and CDR2 as FQGNSA. The CDR3 sequence is CASSLEGVSGNTIYF. CDR3 DNA sequence: TGTGCCAGCAGCTTAGAGGGAGTCTCTGGAAACACCATATATTTT. Together with reference TRBV7-2 and TRBJ1-3, the CDR3 gives the full variable domain: GAGVSQSPSNKVTEKGKDVELRCDPISGHTALYWYRQSLGQGLEFLIYFQGNSAPDKSGLPSDRFSAERTGGSVSTLTIQRTQQEDSAVYLCASSLEGVSGNTIYFGEGSWLTVV.

The J gene is TRBJ2-5, the V gene TRBV9; 10 bases are a match to TRBD2. Looked up from germline, CDR1 is SGDLS and CDR2 is YYNGEE. After removal of 4 bases from V and 2 bases from J, the junction contained 8 bases not matched to a gene. CDR3 length: 16 residues. The CDR3 sequence is CASSIAASGGQETQYF. CDR3 sequence (DNA): TGTGCCAGCAGCATCGCGGCTAGCGGGGGACAAGAGACCCAGTACTTC.

This clonotype was seen only a few times. This chain connects TRBV20-1 to TRBJ1-1; the D gene is possibly TRBD1 (5 bases). Germline V CDR1 and CDR2: DFQATT, SNEGSKA (reference sequence). Trimming shortened V by 5 bases and J by 2 bases, and 18 bases separated the two germline ends. The CDR3 totals 15 residues. The CDR3 sequence is CSAESYGDPNTEAFF. The CDR3 nucleotides read TGCAGTGCTGAGTCGTACGGGGACCCTAACACTGAAGCTTTCTTT.

Worth noting for this clonotype: At one boundary the junction diverges from the germline segment, which might be a read error. The V gene is TRBV5-1, the J gene TRBJ2-5, with 7 bases matching TRBD1. The CDR3 spans 16 residues. Germline CDR1 SGHRS, CDR2 YFSETQ. CDR3 residues: CASSLEDRRFQEAQYF. The CDR3 bases are TGTGCCAGCAGCTTGGAGGACAGGAGGTTTCAGGAGGCCCAGTACTTC.

This clonotype was seen ten or more times. V usage is TRBV20-1 and J usage is TRBJ2-1; D possibly matches TRBD1 or TRBD2 (5 bases each). Trimming removed 6 bases from V and 9 bases from J, with 21 bases in between. The CDR3 loop spans 14 amino acids. From germline, CDR1 is DFQATT and CDR2 SNEGSKA (reference sequence). The CDR3 nucleotides read TGCAGTGCCCCCCGAGGGGTTTCTCGCGGTGAGCAGTTCTTC. Its translation: CSAPRGVSRGEQFF.

There are many counts of this clonotype. The junction and the germline gene differ at one end; a read error may be behind it. The chain recombines TRBV12-3 or TRBV12-4 with TRBJ2-7, with TRBD2 matching 8 bases. The CDR3 loop spans 16 amino acids. The CDR3, as DNA: TGTGCCAGCACCCCCTCGGGGGGGGGCAGGTCCTCCGAGCAGTACTTC. Protein sequence: CASTPSGGGRSSEQYF.

This clonotype was seen many times. This chain joins TRBV19 and TRBJ1-1; no clear D. The CDR3 extends over 15 amino acids. Per the germline V gene, CDR1 is LNHDA and CDR2 is SQIVND (reference sequence). V was trimmed by 4 bases and J by 0 bases, leaving 12 bases between them. The CDR3 reads CASSTGLVMNTEAFF. The CDR3 nucleotides are TGTGCCAGTAGTACCGGACTTGTGATGAACACTGAAGCTTTCTTT.

This clonotype was observed at least ten times. The chain joins TRBV9 to TRBJ1-1; a weak D match, TRBD1 (6 bases). This CDR3 is 14 amino acids long. Trimming left V 4 bases short and J 7 bases short, with 17 bases between. The germline V gene has CDR1 SGDLS and CDR2 YYNGEE. The DNA for the CDR3 is TGTGCCAGCAGCAGGGGACAATCTCCGGATGAAGCTTTCTTT. This translates into CASSRGQSPDEAFF.

This clonotype showed up many times. J is TRBJ2-7 and V is TRBV5-1; TRBD1 matches at 9 bases. Germline lookup yields CDR1 SGHRS and CDR2 YFSETQ. CDR3 length: 15 residues. With 3 bases clipped from V and 7 bases from J, the junction kept 11 bases outside the gene matches. The CDR3 region is CASSSRQGVSGEQYF. For the CDR3, the DNA is TGCGCCAGCAGCTCGAGACAGGGGGTATCGGGAGAGCAGTACTTC.

The gene calls are TRBV29-1 and TRBJ2-1, with 13 bases lining up with TRBD2. Germline V gives CDR1 SQVTM, CDR2 ANQGSEA. The CDR3 totals 19 residues. V was clipped by 6 bases and J by 0 bases; unmatched bases: 14. CDR3 coding DNA: TGCAGCGTCTGTTTGATCGGGACTAGCGGGGCCCGCTCCTACAATGAGCAGTTCTTC. Translation gives CSVCLIGTSGARSYNEQFF.

This clonotype has more than one count but fewer than ten. The V call is TRBV9, the J call TRBJ1-3; D gene unclear. Trimming shortened V by 4 bases and J by 0 bases, and 14 bases separated the two germline ends. The CDR3 is 16 amino acids. CDR1 is SGDLS and CDR2 is YYNGEE in the germline V gene. The CDR3 DNA reads as TGTGCCAGCAGCCCAACCGGCCCTACCTCTGGAAACACCATATATTTT. It translates to CASSPTGPTSGNTIYF.

This clonotype was observed at least ten times. The rearrangement links TRBV28 to TRBJ2-1; TRBD1 matches 9 bases. V gave up 5 bases and J gave up 8 bases; unmatched junction bases: 7. Germline loops: CDR1 MDHEN, CDR2 SYDVKM. The length of the CDR3 is 14 residues. The CDR3 DNA follows: TGTGCCAGCAGTCTACCACGACAGGGGGATGAGCAGTTCTTC. It yields the protein CASSLPRQGDEQFF.

V and J are TRBV28 and TRBJ2-7, with D possibly matching TRBD2 (5 bases). The germline V gene has CDR1 MDHEN and CDR2 SYDVKM. The CDR3 covers 14 residues. Trimming pared 1 base from V and 3 bases from J, leaving 10 bases between. The CDR3 sequence is CASSLLTGSYEQYF. In nucleotides, the CDR3 is TGTGCCAGCAGTTTATTGACTGGGAGCTACGAGCAGTACTTC. The complete variable domain, with remaining parts taken from reference TRBV28 and TRBJ2-7, reads DVKVTQSSRYLVKRTGEKVFLECVQDMDHENMFWYRQDPGLGLRLIYFSYDVKMKEKGDIPEGYSVSREKKERFSLILESASTNQTSMYLCASSLLTGSYEQYFGPGTRLTVT.

This clonotype was found many times. The rearrangement joins TRBV5-1 to TRBJ2-1, with TRBD1 matching over 8 bases. Per the germline V gene, CDR1 is SGHRS and CDR2 is YFSETQ. After removal of 2 bases from V and 5 bases from J, the junction contained 6 bases not matched to a gene. This CDR3 has 15 amino acids. In nucleotides, the CDR3 is TGCGCCAGCAGCTTTGGACAGGGAAGCCACAATGAGCAGTTCTTC. Translated: CASSFGQGSHNEQFF.

This clonotype was found many times. The junction does not match germline at one end; this may be a read error. This sequence joins TRBV7-9 and TRBJ1-1; D gene unclear. CDR3 length equals 12 residues. Germline CDR1 reads SEHNR; CDR2 reads FQNEAQ (reference sequence). The CDR3 here is CASNLEAAEAFF. Written as DNA, the CDR3 is TGTGCCAGCAACTTAGAGGCAGCTGAAGCTTTCTTT.